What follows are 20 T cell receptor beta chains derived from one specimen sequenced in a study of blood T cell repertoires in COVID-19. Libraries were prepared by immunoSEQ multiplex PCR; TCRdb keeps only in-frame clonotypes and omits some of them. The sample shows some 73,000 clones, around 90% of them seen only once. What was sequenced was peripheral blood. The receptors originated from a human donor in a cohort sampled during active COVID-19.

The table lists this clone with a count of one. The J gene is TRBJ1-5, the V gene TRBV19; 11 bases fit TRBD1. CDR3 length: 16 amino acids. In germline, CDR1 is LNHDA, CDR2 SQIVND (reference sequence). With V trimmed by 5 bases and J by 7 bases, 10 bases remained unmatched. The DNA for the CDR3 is TGTGCCAGTAGTCCCTCCGGGACAGGGGGTAGCCAGCCCCAGCATTTT. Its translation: CASSPSGTGGSQPQHF.

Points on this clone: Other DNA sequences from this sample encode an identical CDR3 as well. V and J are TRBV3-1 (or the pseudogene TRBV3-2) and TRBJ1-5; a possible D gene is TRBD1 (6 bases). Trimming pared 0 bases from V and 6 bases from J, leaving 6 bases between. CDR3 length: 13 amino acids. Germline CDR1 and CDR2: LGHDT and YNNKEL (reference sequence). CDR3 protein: CASSQDRGQPQHF. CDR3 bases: TGTGCCAGCAGCCAAGACAGGGGTCAGCCCCAGCATTTT.

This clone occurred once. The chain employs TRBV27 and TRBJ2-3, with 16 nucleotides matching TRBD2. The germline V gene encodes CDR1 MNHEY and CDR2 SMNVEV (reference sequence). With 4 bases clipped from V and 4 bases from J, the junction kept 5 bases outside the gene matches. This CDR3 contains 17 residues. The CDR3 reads CASSSGTSGGAADTQYF. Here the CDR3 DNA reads TGTGCCAGCAGTTCGGGGACTAGCGGGGGGGCCGCAGATACGCAGTATTTT.

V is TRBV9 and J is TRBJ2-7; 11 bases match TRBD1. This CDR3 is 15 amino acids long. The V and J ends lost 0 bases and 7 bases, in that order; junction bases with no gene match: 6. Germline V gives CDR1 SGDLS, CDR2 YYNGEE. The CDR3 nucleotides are TGTGCCAGCAGCGTAGCGATCGGGACAGGGGGGGAGCAGTACTTC. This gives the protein CASSVAIGTGGEQYF.

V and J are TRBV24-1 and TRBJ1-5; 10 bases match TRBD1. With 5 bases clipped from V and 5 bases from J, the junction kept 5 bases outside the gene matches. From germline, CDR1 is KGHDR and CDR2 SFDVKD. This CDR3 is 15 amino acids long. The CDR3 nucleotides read TGTGCCACCAGTGTCCCCGGGACAGGGGATCAGCCCCAGCATTTT. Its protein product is CATSVPGTGDQPQHF.

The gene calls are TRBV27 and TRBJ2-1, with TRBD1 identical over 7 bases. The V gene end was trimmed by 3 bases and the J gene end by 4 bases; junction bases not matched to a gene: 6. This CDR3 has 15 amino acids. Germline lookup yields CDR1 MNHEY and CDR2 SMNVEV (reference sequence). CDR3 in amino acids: CASSFNRGRYNEQFF. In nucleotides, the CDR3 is TGTGCCAGCAGTTTCAACAGGGGTAGGTACAATGAGCAGTTCTTC.

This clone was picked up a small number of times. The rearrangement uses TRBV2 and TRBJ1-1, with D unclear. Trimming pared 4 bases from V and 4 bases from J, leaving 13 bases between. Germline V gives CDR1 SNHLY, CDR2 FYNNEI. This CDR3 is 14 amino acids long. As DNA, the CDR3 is TGTGCCAGCAGTGCCCAAGAATCGAGCACTGAAGCTTTCTTT. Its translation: CASSAQESSTEAFF.

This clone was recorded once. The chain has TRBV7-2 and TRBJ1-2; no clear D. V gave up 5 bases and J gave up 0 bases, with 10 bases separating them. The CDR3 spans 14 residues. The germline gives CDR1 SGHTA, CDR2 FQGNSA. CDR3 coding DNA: TGTGCCAGCAGCCAGACTAGGTCTAACTATGGCTACACCTTC. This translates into CASSQTRSNYGYTF. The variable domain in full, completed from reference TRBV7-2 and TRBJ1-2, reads GAGVSQSPSNKVTEKGKDVELRCDPISGHTALYWYRQSLGQGLEFLIYFQGNSAPDKSGLPSDRFSAERTGGSVSTLTIQRTQQEDSAVYLCASSQTRSNYGYTFGSGTRLTVV.

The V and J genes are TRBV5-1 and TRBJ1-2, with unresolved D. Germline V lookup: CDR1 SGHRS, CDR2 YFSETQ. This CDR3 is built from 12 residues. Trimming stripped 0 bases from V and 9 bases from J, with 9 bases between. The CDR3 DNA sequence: TGCGCCAGCAGCTTGGTAGCATCGCGCTACACCTTC. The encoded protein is CASSLVASRYTF. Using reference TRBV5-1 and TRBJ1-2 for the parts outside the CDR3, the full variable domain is KAGVTQTPRYLIKTRGQQVTLSCSPISGHRSVSWYQQTPGQGLQFLFEYFSETQRNKGNFPGRFSGRQFSNSRSEMNVSTLELGDSALYLCASSLVASRYTFGSGTRLTVV.

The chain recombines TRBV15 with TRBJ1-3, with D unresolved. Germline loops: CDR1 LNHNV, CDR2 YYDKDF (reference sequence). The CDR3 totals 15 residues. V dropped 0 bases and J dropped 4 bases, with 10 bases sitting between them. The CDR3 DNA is TGTGCCACCAGCAGAGAAACTGGGCGAGGAAACACCATATATTTT. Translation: CATSRETGRGNTIYF.

The CDR3 loop reads CASSLSRGNQAFF. Here the CDR3 DNA reads TGTGCCAGCAGTTTAAGCAGGGGGAATCAGGCTTTCTTT. V gene TRBV28 combines with J gene TRBJ1-1, with 7 bases matching TRBD1. With V trimmed by 2 bases and J by 11 bases, 8 bases remained unmatched. The germline gives CDR1 MDHEN, CDR2 SYDVKM. This CDR3 spans 13 amino acids. The full variable domain, in which reference TRBV28 and TRBJ1-1 provide the parts outside the CDR3, is DVKVTQSSRYLVKRTGEKVFLECVQDMDHENMFWYRQDPGLGLRLIYFSYDVKMKEKGDIPEGYSVSREKKERFSLILESASTNQTSMYLCASSLSRGNQAFFGQGTRLTVV.

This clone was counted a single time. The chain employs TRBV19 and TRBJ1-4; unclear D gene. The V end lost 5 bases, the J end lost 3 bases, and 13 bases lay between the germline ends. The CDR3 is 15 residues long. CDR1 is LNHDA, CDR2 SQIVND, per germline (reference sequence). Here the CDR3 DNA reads TGTGCCAGTAGTGCCAGGCGAGGGCCTAATGAAAAACTGTTTTTT. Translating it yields CASSARRGPNEKLFF.

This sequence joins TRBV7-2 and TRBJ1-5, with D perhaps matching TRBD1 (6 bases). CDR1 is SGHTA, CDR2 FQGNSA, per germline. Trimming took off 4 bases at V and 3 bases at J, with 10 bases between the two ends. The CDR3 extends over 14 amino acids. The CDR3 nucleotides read TGTGCCAGCAGCTCTACAGGGTACAATCAGCCCCAGCATTTT. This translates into CASSSTGYNQPQHF.

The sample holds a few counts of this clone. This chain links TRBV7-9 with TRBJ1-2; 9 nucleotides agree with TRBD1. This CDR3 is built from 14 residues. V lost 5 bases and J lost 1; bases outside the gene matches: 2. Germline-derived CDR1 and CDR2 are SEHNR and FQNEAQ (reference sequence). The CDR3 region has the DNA TGTGCCAGCAGCATGGGACAGGGTAACTATGGCTACACCTTC. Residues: CASSMGQGNYGYTF.

CDR3 region: CASSSLDCPGQGFNEQFF. The CDR3 DNA is TGTGCCAGCAGCAGTTTAGACTGTCCGGGACAGGGGTTCAATGAGCAGTTCTTC. The chain carries TRBV21-1 and TRBJ2-1; the DNA was not compared with TRBD1, the D call given in the table. TRBV21-1 is reported as a pseudogene. There are 18 residues in the CDR3.

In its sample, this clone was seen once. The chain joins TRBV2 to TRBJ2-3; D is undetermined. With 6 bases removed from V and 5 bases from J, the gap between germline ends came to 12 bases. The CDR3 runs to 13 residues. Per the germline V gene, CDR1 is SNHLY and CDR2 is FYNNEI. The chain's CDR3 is CASRPPVKDTQYF. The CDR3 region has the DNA TGTGCCAGCAGGCCTCCGGTAAAAGATACGCAGTATTTT.

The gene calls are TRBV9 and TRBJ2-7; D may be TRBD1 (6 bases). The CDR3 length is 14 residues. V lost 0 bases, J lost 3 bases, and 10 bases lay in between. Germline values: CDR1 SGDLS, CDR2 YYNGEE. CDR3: CASSVGVGGYEQYF. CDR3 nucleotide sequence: TGTGCCAGCAGCGTAGGGGTAGGGGGCTACGAGCAGTACTTC.

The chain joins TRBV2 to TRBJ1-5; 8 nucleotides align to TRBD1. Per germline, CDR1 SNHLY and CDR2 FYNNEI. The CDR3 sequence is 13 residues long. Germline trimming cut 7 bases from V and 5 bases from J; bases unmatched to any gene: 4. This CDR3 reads CASTTDRDQPQHF. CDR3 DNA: TGTGCCAGCACCACGGACAGGGATCAGCCCCAGCATTTT.

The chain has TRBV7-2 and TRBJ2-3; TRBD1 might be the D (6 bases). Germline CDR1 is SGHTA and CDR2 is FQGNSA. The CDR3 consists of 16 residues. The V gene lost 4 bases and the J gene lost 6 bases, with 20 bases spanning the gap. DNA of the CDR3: TGTGCCAGCAGCTCCGTTGGGGGCGGGCCGGCGGATACGCAGTATTTT. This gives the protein CASSSVGGGPADTQYF.

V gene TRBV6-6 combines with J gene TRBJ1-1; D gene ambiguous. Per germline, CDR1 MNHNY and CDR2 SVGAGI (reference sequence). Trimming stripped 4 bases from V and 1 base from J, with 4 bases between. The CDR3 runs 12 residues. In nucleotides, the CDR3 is TGTGCCAGCAGTTCACAGAACACTGAAGCTTTCTTT. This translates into CASSSQNTEAFF.